This T cell receptor beta chain was sequenced for a study of blood T cell repertoires in COVID-19. The wider study: Samples representing acute and convalescent COVID-19 were sourced from the United States, Italy and Spain. Nucleic acid was either cDNA or gDNA, and it came from T cells, B-cell-depleted T cells, or PBMCs.

V gave up 1 base and J gave up 6 bases; unmatched junction bases: 4. CDR3 length equals 17 residues. In germline, CDR1 is SEHNR, CDR2 FQNEAQ (reference sequence). Source study methods: Reference gene primer amplification yielded estimated nucleated cell counts. Sequencing was performed with immunoSEQ multiplex PCR; in TCRdb, only in-frame clones are kept and a portion is missing. Clonal size and the V and J genes are those of that table, whereas D and trimming came from the DNA. Altogether about 88,000 clones are present, 87% being singletons, with the ten largest covering around 14%. The chain is built from TRBV7-9 and TRBJ2-2; 14 nucleotides line up with TRBD2. The sequence came from a male donor with acute or convalescent COVID-19. Sequencing was carried out using peripheral blood. The CDR3 nucleotides read TGTGCCAGCAGCTTAGTCGGGACTAGCGGGGGAGCCGGGGAGCTGTTTTTT. Translating gives CASSLVGTSGGAGELFF.